Each of the 3 T cell receptor beta chains below was sequenced from the same sample in a study of T cells after posttransplantation cyclophosphamide. Treatment was busulfan-fludarabine conditioning, a marrow graft, and cyclophosphamide on days +3 and +4. Clones were read by immunoSEQ multiplex PCR, and TCRdb kept only the in-frame ones, dropping some. The sample includes 2,900 or so clones, under 80% of them seen just once. The sample was PBMCs, taken after allogeneic stem cell transplant with posttransplant cyclophosphamide. These receptors were taken from a female patient aged 50-59 years who received an allogeneic stem cell transplant from a related donor, was CMV-positive, and had no GVHD. The graft donor may account for some of the T cells.

The CDR3 loop reads CAISESLGVSTEAFF. CDR3 sequence (DNA): TGTGCCATCAGTGAGTCTCTCGGGGTGAGCACTGAAGCTTTCTTT. The chain links TRBV10-3 to TRBJ1-1; D gene uncertain. This CDR3 contains 15 residues. The ends were cut back, 0 bases at V and 4 bases at J, with 12 bases in the middle. Germline loops: CDR1 ENHRY, CDR2 SYGVKD.

The V gene is TRBV29-1, the J gene TRBJ2-7; D may be TRBD2 (5 bases). Deletions cut 6 bases from V and 6 bases from J, with 18 bases between. Germline-derived CDR1 and CDR2 are SQVTM and ANQGSEA. The CDR3 is 13 residues long. In DNA form, the CDR3 reads TGCAGCGTGGCGGGCGAATACCTACGCGAGCAGTACTTC. Amino acids: CSVAGEYLREQYF.

The chain carries TRBV18 and TRBJ1-6; D is unresolved. The CDR3 loop spans 17 amino acids. The germline CDR1 and CDR2 sequences are KGHSH and LQKENI. Between the trimmed V and J ends, which lost 6 bases and 0 bases, there was a span of 15 bases. CDR3 sequence reads: CASSPSEVASYNSPLHF. The DNA of the CDR3 is TGTGCCAGCTCTCCCTCCGAGGTGGCCTCCTATAATTCACCCCTCCACTTT.